A selection of T cell receptor beta chains follows, all from one sample in a study of cytotoxic CD8 clonotypes in ibrutinib-treated CLL. Clones were read by immunoSEQ multiplex PCR, and TCRdb kept only the in-frame ones, dropping some. The sample holds 140,000 to 150,000 clones; about 70% are singletons and the top ten take 4.5% to 6%. This specimen was PBMCs, taken after 24 months of ibrutinib treatment. The receptor source for this set is a human donor with chronic lymphocytic leukemia. Each CDR3 is given with its conserved first and last residue. D genes are given only for firm matches. Where a row states a size, it is once, few, many or the class of an expanded clone; other rows omit it.

d_call	clone_size	v_call	j_call	cdr3_aa
NA	NA	TRBV6-6	TRBJ2-7	CASSWSGYEQYF
TRBD2	NA	TRBV4-2	TRBJ2-1	CASSQDMLAGGSYNEQFF
NA	NA	TRBV4-1	TRBJ2-3	CASSHWGVVPKDTDTQYF
NA	NA	TRBV7-3	TRBJ2-3	CASSVVRAVGTDTQYF
NA	few	TRBV7-2	TRBJ2-7	CASSPRGGRGSYEQYF
NA	NA	TRBV11-2	TRBJ1-3	CASSLRPDPSGNTIYF
NA	NA	TRBV28	TRBJ2-3	CASSLGSGSTDTQYF
TRBD2	NA	TRBV7-9	TRBJ2-1	CASTKNGREANNEQFF
NA	NA	TRBV6-5	TRBJ1-1	CAIQRRGNTEAFF
NA	few	TRBV6-5	TRBJ2-2	CASSYTGNRELFF
NA	NA	TRBV7-2	TRBJ2-1	CASSPLFF
NA	few	TRBV18	TRBJ2-2	CASSPSVTGELFF
NA	NA	TRBV7-9	TRBJ2-7	CASSLPQSGRAYEQYF
NA	NA	TRBV7-6	TRBJ2-6	CASSLRGPSGANVLTF
TRBD1	NA	TRBV4-3	TRBJ1-1	CASSQQGDTEAFF
NA	NA	TRBV5-1	TRBJ2-2	CASSLGPTSTGELFF
NA	NA	TRBV7-8	TRBJ1-5	CASSLGTGRAGKGGNQPQHF
TRBD2	once	TRBV7-3	TRBJ2-7	CASSPLAGGLYEQYF
TRBD1	NA	TRBV25-1	TRBJ1-2	CASSEGWDRGLSGGYTF
TRBD1	NA	TRBV2	TRBJ1-1	CASRQGRGTEAFF
NA	NA	TRBV30	TRBJ1-6	CAWGRPLANSPLHF
NA	NA	TRBV5-1	TRBJ1-2	CASSLGTGNYGYTF
NA	NA	TRBV19	TRBJ2-6	CASSMYAPGAGANVLTF